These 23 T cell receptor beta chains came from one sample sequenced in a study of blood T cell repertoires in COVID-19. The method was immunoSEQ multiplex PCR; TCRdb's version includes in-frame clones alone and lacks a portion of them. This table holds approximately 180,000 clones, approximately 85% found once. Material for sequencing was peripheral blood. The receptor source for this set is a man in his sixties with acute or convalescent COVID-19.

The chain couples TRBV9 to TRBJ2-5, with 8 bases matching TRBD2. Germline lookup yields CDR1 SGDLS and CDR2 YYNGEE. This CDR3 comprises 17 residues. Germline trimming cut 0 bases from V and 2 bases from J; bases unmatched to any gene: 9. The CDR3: CASSVGVLAGRQETQYF. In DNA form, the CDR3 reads TGTGCCAGCAGCGTAGGGGTCCTAGCGGGCCGACAAGAGACCCAGTACTTC.

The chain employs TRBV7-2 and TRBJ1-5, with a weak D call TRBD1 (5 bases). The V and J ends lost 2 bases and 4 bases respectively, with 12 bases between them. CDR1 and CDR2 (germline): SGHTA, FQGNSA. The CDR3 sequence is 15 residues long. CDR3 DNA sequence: TGTGCCAGCAGCTTACAGACGGGGGGTAATCAGCCCCAGCATTTT. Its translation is CASSLQTGGNQPQHF. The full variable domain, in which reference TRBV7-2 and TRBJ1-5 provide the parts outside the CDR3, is GAGVSQSPSNKVTEKGKDVELRCDPISGHTALYWYRQSLGQGLEFLIYFQGNSAPDKSGLPSDRFSAERTGGSVSTLTIQRTQQEDSAVYLCASSLQTGGNQPQHFGDGTRLSIL.

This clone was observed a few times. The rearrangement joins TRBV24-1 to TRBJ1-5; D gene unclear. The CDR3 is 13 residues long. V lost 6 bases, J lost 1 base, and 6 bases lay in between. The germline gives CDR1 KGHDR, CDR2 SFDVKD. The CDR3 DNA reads TGTGCCACCAGTCCACAGAGCAATCAGCCCCAGCATTTT. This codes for CATSPQSNQPQHF.

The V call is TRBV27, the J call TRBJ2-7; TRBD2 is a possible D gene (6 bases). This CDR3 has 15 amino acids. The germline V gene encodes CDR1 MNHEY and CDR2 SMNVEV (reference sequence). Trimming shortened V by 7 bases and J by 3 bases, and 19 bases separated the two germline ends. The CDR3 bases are TGTGCCAGCACTTCCCCAGTAGGAGGGATCTACGAGCAGTACTTC. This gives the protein CASTSPVGGIYEQYF.

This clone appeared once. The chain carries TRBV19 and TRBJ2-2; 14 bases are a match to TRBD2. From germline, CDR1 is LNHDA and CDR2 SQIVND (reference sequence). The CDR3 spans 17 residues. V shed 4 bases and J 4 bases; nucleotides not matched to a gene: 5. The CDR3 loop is CASSRGTSGSRTGELFF. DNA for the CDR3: TGTGCCAGTAGTAGAGGGACTAGCGGGAGTCGCACCGGGGAGCTGTTTTTT.

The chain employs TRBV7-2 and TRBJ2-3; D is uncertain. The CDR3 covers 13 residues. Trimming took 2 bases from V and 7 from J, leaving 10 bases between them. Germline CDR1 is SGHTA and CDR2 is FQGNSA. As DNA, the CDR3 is TGTGCCAGCAGCTTAACCCGGGTGCATACGCAGTATTTT. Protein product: CASSLTRVHTQYF.

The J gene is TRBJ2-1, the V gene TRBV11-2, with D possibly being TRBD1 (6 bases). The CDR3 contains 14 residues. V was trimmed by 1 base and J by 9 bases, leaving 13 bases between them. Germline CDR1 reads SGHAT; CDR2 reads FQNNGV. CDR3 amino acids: CASSLVGTRAEQFF. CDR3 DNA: TGTGCCAGCAGCTTAGTCGGGACACGGGCTGAGCAGTTCTTC.

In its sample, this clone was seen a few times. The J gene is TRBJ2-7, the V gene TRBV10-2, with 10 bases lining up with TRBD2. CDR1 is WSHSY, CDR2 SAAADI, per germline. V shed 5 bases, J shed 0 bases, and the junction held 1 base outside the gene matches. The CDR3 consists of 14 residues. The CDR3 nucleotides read TGCGCCAGCAGTCGGACTAGCGGCTCCTACGAGCAGTACTTC. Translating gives CASSRTSGSYEQYF.

The CDR3 protein is CASSLTSGGTYNEQFF. For the CDR3, the DNA is TGTGCCAGCAGCTTGACTAGCGGGGGGACTTACAATGAGCAGTTCTTC. The chain recombines TRBV7-2 with TRBJ2-1; 13 positions agree with TRBD2. The CDR3 has 16 residues. J was trimmed by 4 bases and V by 3 bases; bases with no gene match: 3. In germline, CDR1 is SGHTA, CDR2 FQGNSA.

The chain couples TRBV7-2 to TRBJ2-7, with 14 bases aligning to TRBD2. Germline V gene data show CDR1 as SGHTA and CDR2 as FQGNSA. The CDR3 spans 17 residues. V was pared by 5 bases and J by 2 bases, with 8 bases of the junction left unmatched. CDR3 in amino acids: CASSLRGLAGGPYEQYF. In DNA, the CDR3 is TGTGCCAGCAGCCTAAGAGGACTAGCGGGAGGCCCCTACGAGCAGTACTTC.

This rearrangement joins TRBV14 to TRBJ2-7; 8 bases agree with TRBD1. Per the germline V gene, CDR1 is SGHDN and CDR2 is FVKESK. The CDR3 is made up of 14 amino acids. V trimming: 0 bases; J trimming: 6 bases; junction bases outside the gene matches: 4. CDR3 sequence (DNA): TGTGCCAGCAGCCAAGAGATGACAGGGGTCGAGCAGTACTTC. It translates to CASSQEMTGVEQYF.

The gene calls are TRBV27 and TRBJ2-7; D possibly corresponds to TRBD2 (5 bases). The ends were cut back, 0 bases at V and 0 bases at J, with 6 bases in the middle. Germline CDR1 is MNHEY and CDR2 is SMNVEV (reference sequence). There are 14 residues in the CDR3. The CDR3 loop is CASSLSGASYEQYF. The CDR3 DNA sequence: TGTGCCAGCAGTTTATCGGGAGCCTCCTACGAGCAGTACTTC.

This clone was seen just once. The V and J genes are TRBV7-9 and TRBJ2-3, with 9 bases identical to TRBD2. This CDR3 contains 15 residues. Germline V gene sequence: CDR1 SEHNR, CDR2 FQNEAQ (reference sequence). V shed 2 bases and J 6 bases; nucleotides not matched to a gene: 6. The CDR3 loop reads CASSLTAGGSDTQYF. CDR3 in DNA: TGTGCCAGCAGCTTAACAGCGGGAGGTTCGGATACGCAGTATTTT. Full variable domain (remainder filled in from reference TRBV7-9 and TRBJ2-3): DTGVSQNPRHKITKRGQNVTFRCDPISEHNRLYWYRQTLGQGPEFLTYFQNEAQLEKSRLLSDRFSAERPKGSFSTLEIQRTEQGDSAMYLCASSLTAGGSDTQYFGPGTRLTVL.

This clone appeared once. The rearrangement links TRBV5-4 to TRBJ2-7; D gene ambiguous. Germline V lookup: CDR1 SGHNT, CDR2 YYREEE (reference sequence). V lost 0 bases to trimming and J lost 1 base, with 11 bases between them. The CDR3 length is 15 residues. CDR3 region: CASSLAGRISYEQYF. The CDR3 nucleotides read TGTGCCAGCAGCTTGGCCGGTAGAATTTCCTACGAGCAGTACTTC.

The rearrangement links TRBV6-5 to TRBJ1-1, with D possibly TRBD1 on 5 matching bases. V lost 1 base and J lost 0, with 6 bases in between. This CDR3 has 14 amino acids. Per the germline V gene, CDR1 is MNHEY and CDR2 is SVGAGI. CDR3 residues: CASSYLDMNTEAFF. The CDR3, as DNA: TGTGCCAGCAGTTACTTGGACATGAACACTGAAGCTTTCTTT.

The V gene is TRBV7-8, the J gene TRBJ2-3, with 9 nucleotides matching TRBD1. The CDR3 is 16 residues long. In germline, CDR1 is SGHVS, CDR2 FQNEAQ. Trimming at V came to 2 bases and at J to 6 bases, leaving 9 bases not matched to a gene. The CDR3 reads CASSLLGTGMHDTQYF. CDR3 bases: TGTGCCAGCAGCTTATTGGGGACAGGGATGCATGATACGCAGTATTTT. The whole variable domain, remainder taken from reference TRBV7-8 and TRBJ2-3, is GAGVSQSPRYKVAKRGQDVALRCDPISGHVSLFWYQQALGQGPEFLTYFQNEAQLDKSGLPSDRFFAERPEGSVSTLKIQRTQQEDSAVYLCASSLLGTGMHDTQYFGPGTRLTVL.

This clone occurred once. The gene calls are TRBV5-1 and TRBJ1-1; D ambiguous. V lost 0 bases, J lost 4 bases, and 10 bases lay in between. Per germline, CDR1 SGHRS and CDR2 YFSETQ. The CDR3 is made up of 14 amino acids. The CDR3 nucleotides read TGCGCCAGCAGCTTGGAGCGGGCGGGCACTGAAGCTTTCTTT. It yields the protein CASSLERAGTEAFF.

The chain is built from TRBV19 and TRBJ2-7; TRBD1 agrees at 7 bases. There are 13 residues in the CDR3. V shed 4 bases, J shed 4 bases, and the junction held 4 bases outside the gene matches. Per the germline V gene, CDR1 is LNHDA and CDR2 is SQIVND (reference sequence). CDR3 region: CASSNRQGYEQYF. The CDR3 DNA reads TGTGCCAGTAGTAATCGACAGGGATACGAGCAGTACTTC.

CDR3 nucleotides: TGTGCCAGCAGCAGAAGCACAGGGGCGGAGACCCAGTACTTC. It is translated as CASSRSTGAETQYF. This chain connects TRBV7-2 to TRBJ2-5; 7 positions match TRBD1. The CDR3 has 14 amino acids. Germline values: CDR1 SGHTA, CDR2 FQGNSA. After removal of 5 bases from V and 5 bases from J, the junction contained 8 bases not matched to a gene.

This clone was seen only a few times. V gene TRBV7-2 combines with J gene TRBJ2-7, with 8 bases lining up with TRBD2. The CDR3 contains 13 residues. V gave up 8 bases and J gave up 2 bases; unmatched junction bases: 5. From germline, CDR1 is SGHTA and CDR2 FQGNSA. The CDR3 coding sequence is TGTGCCAGCCGGCGTAGCGGGGCCTACGAGCAGTACTTC. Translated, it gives CASRRSGAYEQYF.

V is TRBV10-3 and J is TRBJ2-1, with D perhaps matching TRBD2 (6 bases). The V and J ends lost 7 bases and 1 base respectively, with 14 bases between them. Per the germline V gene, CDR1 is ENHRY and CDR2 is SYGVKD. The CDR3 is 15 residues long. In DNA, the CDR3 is TGTGCCATCAATACGCTAGGGAGGTCCTACAATGAGCAGTTCTTC. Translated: CAINTLGRSYNEQFF.

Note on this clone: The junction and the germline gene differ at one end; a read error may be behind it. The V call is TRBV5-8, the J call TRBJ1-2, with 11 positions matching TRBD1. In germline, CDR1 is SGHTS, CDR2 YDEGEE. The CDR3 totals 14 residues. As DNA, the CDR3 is TGTGCCAGCACCTTGGGGGACAGGGGGTATGGCTACACCTTC. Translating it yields CASTLGDRGYGYTF.

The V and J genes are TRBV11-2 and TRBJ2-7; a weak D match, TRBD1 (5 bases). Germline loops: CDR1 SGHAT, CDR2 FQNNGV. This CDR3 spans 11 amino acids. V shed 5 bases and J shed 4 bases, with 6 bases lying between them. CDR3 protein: CASSPGYEQYF. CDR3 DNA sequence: TGTGCCAGCAGCCCAGGGTACGAGCAGTACTTC.